This TCR beta chain was obtained from a study of cytomegalovirus exposure and HLA in healthy donors. Across the study: From about 200 million T cells, an earlier analysis saw 100 million to 140 million unique TCR beta sequences.

Trimming pared 2 bases from V and 8 bases from J, leaving 15 bases between. Germline CDR1 reads LNHDA; CDR2 reads SQIVND (reference sequence). The CDR3 runs 14 residues. Primers for the PCR totalled 60 Vbeta and 13 Jbeta. Clones were read by immunoSEQ multiplex PCR, and TCRdb kept only the in-frame ones, dropping some. This table holds around 250,000 clones, approximately 91% found once. This sequence was found in a girl aged 2-10 years in good health and CMV-seronegative. The chain carries TRBV19 and TRBJ1-1, with a weak D call TRBD1 (5 bases). The specimen was PBMCs. CDR3 sequence (DNA): TGTGCCAGTAGTATAATCGGGGGATCCCGAGAAGCTTTCTTT. Translation: CASSIIGGSREAFF.